Sequencing of this T cell receptor (beta chain) was carried out in a study of T cells in Graves' hyperthyroidism and ophthalmopathy. V lost 5 bases and J 9 bases, leaving 14 bases between the germline ends. CDR1 is LNHDA, CDR2 SQIVND, per germline (reference sequence). The CDR3 consists of 13 residues. Amplification yielded TCR beta CDR3 regions, with RNA transcripts as the source. Using the HTBI primer set, a first-round RT-PCR was run on the TCR CDR3. In TCRdb, the multiplex PCR reads were re-called with MiXCR into one record per CDR3 protein. The data hold 250,000 to 300,000 distinct CDR3 sequences, with about an eighth observed a single time. Orbital computed tomography and thyroid ultrasound, together with serum TRAb and thyroxine and clinical symptoms, were used for diagnoses.

The chain is built from TRBV19 and TRBJ2-1; D is undetermined. The sequence was obtained from a woman aged 25-40 years with Graves' hyperthyroidism that later progressed to Graves' ophthalmopathy. Sequencing was carried out using blood. Here the CDR3 reads CASSREIFGEQFF. As DNA, the CDR3 is TGTGCCAGTAGTCGTGAAATTTTCGGTGAGCAGTTCTTC.